These T cell receptor beta chains were read from a single sample in a study of vaccination effects on CD4 cells after COVID-19. Their recognized antigens are unknown. TCRdb's table, derived via immunoSEQ multiplex PCR, lists solely in-frame clones and lacks some. This sample has 45,000 to 55,000 clones; 55% to 75% occur once, and the top ten carry around 7%. The input for sequencing was CD4+ T cells from PBMCs cultured without peptide, taken after COVID-19 vaccination. These receptors were collected from a human donor who received a COVID-19 vaccine. The CDR3 runs from the conserved cysteine through the conserved F or W. D genes are given only for firm matches. Size is omitted from some rows. Given values are once, few, many or a class for expanded clones.

V gene	D gene	clone size	J gene	CDR3 DNA	CDR3 protein
TRBV6-4	.	.	TRBJ1-2	TGTGCCAGCCGCCAATCCCCGGGCGGAGGCTATGGCTACACCTTC	CASRQSPGGGYGYTF
TRBV4-1	.	.	TRBJ1-6	TGCGCCAGCAGCCAAGGTAGAGGGTACCAGAAAAATTCACCCCTCCACTTT	CASSQGRGYQKNSPLHF
TRBV19	.	.	TRBJ2-2	TGTGCCAGTAGTCCTCTTCGGGCGCGCGGAGGGGAGCTGTTTTTT	CASSPLRARGGELFF
TRBV19	TRBD1	.	TRBJ2-1	TGTGCCAGTAGCCAGGTCCAGGGGGTCAGCCCCTACAATGAGCAGTTCTTC	CASSQVQGVSPYNEQFF
TRBV18	.	.	TRBJ2-5	TGTGCCAGCTCGCCTCAGGGAGGCCAAGAGACCCAGTACTTC	CASSPQGGQETQYF
TRBV5-1	TRBD1	.	TRBJ2-2	TGCGCCAGCAGCTTCCTAGGACAGGGCGGGGACACCGGGGAGCTGTTTTTT	CASSFLGQGGDTGELFF
TRBV10-3	.	.	TRBJ1-5	TGTGCCATCAGTGAGTTGAGGGATCAGCCCCAGCATTTT	CAISELRDQPQHF
TRBV5-1	.	.	TRBJ2-7	TGCGCCAGCAGCTTGGGGGGAGGGGACAACGAGCAGTACTTC	CASSLGGGDNEQYF
TRBV10-3	TRBD2	.	TRBJ2-6	TGTGCCATCAGTGAGTCATTCGGGACTACCCGCTCTGGGGCCAACGTCCTGACTTTC	CAISESFGTTRSGANVLTF
TRBV29-1	.	.	TRBJ2-5	TGCAGCGGTTGGACGGTCCAAGAGACCCAGTACTTC	CSGWTVQETQYF
TRBV5-1	.	few	TRBJ2-1	TGCGCCAGCAGCCCGGAAAATGAGCAGTTCTTC	CASSPENEQFF
TRBV5-6	TRBD2	.	TRBJ2-5	TGTGCCAGCAGCTTGGGGATCCTTCTAGCGGGGGGCCGGGAGACCCAGTACTTC	CASSLGILLAGGRETQYF
TRBV2	TRBD1	.	TRBJ2-5	TGTGCCAGCAGTACAGGGGGGAGACAAGAGACCCAGTACTTC	CASSTGGRQETQYF
TRBV6-5	.	.	TRBJ1-1	TGTGCCAGCAGGGGTCTAGGGGGCACTGAAGCTTTCTTT	CASRGLGGTEAFF
TRBV28	TRBD1	.	TRBJ2-7	TGTGCCAGTCGAACGGGGGACAGGGGTTCCTACGAGCAGTACTTC	CASRTGDRGSYEQYF
TRBV19	TRBD2	.	TRBJ2-1	TGTGCCAGTAGCCCTCAAACTAGCGGGAGTGTCAATGAGCAGTTCTTC	CASSPQTSGSVNEQFF
TRBV19	.	few	TRBJ1-5	TGTGCCAGTAGTACATCCGGTTCCAATAGCAATCAGCCCCAGCATTTT	CASSTSGSNSNQPQHF
TRBV6-4	.	.	TRBJ2-2	TGTGCCAGCAGTGACGGCAGGGACACCGGGGAGCTGTTTTTT	CASSDGRDTGELFF
TRBV5-1	.	.	TRBJ1-4	TGCGCCAGCAGCTCGGGCCGGGACTCCGGGGAAAAACTGTTTTTT	CASSSGRDSGEKLFF
TRBV7-9	TRBD1	.	TRBJ2-2	TGTGCCACAAAGAGTGGGACAGGGGTTTTTGGCAACCGGGACGGGGAGCTGTTTTTT	CATKSGTGVFGNRDGELFF
TRBV12-3/TRBV12-4	.	.	TRBJ2-2	TGTGCCAGCAGGGGAACCGGGGAGCTGTTTTTT	CASRGTGELFF
TRBV11-3	.	few	TRBJ2-1	TGTGCCAGCAGCTTAAATCAGGCAAACAATGAGCAGTTCTTC	CASSLNQANNEQFF
TRBV5-8	.	.	TRBJ2-5	TGTGCCAGCAGCAGACAAGGACAGACGGGTCAAGAGACCCAGTACTTC	CASSRQGQTGQETQYF
TRBV6-2/TRBV6-3	.	.	TRBJ1-3	TGTGCCAGCAGTCTCAGGGTTGGCGGAGACACCATATATTTT	CASSLRVGGDTIYF
TRBV18	.	.	TRBJ2-4	TGTGCCAGCTCACCGGCGGGCAGTAGCAAAAACATTCAGTACTTC	CASSPAGSSKNIQYF
TRBV5-1	TRBD2	.	TRBJ2-7	TGCGCCAGCAGCTTGACTAGCGGTACCTACGAGCAGTACTTC	CASSLTSGTYEQYF
TRBV19	.	.	TRBJ2-1	TGTGCCAGTAGTATTAGCGGAAGCTCCTACAATGAGCAGTTCTTC	CASSISGSSYNEQFF
TRBV27	TRBD2	.	TRBJ2-7	TGTGCCAGCGGACGACTAGCGCCGAAAGGGGACGAGCAGTACTTC	CASGRLAPKGDEQYF
TRBV4-1	TRBD2	.	TRBJ2-4	TGCGCCAGCAGCCAAGGGGCGCCCGGGACTAGCAAAAACATTCAGTACTTC	CASSQGAPGTSKNIQYF
TRBV28	.	.	TRBJ2-1	TGTGCCAGCAGTAGGGCCGGGAGCCACAATGAGCAGTTCTTC	CASSRAGSHNEQFF
TRBV15	.	.	TRBJ1-4	TGTGCCACCAGCAGGTGGGGGGGGACTAATGAAAAACTGTTTTTT	CATSRWGGTNEKLFF
TRBV15	TRBD2	.	TRBJ2-3	TGTGCCACCAGCAGAGGAGCGGGGGGCCACGATACGCAGTATTTT	CATSRGAGGHDTQYF
TRBV9	.	.	TRBJ1-6	TGTGCCAGCAGCGATGGACCTGCCGATTCACCCCTCCACTTT	CASSDGPADSPLHF
TRBV30	.	few	TRBJ2-2	TGTGCCTGGAATTTGGGTAGCGGGGAGCTGTTTTTT	CAWNLGSGELFF
TRBV15	.	.	TRBJ2-1	TGTGCCACCAGCAGAGAAGCTTTAGTGAAGAGGGGAATCTTGGGTGAGCAGTTCTTC	CATSREALVKRGILGEQFF